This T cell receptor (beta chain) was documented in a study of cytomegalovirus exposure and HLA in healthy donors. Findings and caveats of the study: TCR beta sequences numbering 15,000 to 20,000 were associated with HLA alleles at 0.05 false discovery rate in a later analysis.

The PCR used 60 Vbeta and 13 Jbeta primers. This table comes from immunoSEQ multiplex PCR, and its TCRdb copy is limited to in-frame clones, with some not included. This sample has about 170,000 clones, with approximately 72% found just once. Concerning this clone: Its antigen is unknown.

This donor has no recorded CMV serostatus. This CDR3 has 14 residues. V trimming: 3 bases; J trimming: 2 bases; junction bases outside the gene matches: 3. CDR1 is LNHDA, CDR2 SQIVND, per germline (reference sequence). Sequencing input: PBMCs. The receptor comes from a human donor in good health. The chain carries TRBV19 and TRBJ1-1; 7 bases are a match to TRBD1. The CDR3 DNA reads TGTGCCAGTAGTATGGGACAGACAAACACTGAAGCTTTCTTT. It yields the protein CASSMGQTNTEAFF.